This is a list of T cell receptor beta chains from one sample in a study of T cell responses to AZD1222 COVID-19 vaccine. Only in-frame clones appear in the TCRdb table, and some are missing; sequencing was by immunoSEQ multiplex PCR. The sample holds some 130,000 clones, roughly 93% seen once. The material was peripheral blood, obtained on day 0 of AZD1222 vaccination. The source of these receptors is an adult in good health. Both conserved end residues are part of each CDR3. The D gene is left open where the match is weak. Clone size is not always given. Where it is, it says once, few, many or a class for expanded clones.

J	size	V	D	CDR3	DNA
TRBJ2-7	-	TRBV5-4	TRBD2	CASSLGLADEQYF	TGTGCCAGCAGCTTGGGCCTAGCGGACGAGCAGTACTTC
TRBJ2-7	-	TRBV24-1	TRBD2	CATATSGAVSYEQYF	TGTGCCACCGCGACTAGCGGGGCGGTTAGCTACGAGCAGTACTTC
TRBJ1-1	-	TRBV5-1	-	CASSLFYRNTEAFF	TGCGCCAGCAGCTTGTTTTACAGGAACACTGAAGCTTTCTTT
TRBJ1-2	-	TRBV28	-	CASSDSLYGYTF	TGTGCCAGCAGTGACAGCCTCTATGGCTACACCTTC
TRBJ1-4	-	TRBV5-1	-	CASSMGLEEKLFF	TGCGCCAGCAGCATGGGACTTGAGGAAAAACTGTTTTTT
TRBJ2-7	many	TRBV19	-	CASSMGYEQYF	TGTGCCAGTAGTATGGGCTACGAGCAGTACTTC
TRBJ2-1	-	TRBV27	TRBD2	CASSRIGTSGIDEQFF	TGTGCCAGCAGTAGAATCGGGACTAGCGGGATCGATGAGCAGTTCTTC
TRBJ2-7	-	TRBV15	-	CATSRTGGTYEQYF	TGTGCCACCAGCAGGACAGGCGGCACCTACGAGCAGTACTTC
TRBJ1-2	-	TRBV5-1	-	CASSLGTSNYGYTF	TGCGCCAGCAGCTTGGGGACATCTAACTATGGCTACACCTTC
TRBJ1-5	-	TRBV5-5	-	CASSEGQYQPQHF	TGTGCCAGCAGCGAGGGACAATATCAGCCCCAGCATTTT
TRBJ1-5	-	TRBV7-2	-	CASSLVGTGNQPQHF	TGTGCCAGCAGCTTAGTAGGGACCGGCAATCAGCCCCAGCATTTT
TRBJ2-3	-	TRBV28	TRBD2	CASSSTLAGVVGDTQYF	TGTGCCAGCAGTTCCACACTAGCGGGAGTAGTAGGGGATACGCAGTATTTT
TRBJ1-2	-	TRBV5-4	-	CASSLEPGKGYTF	TGTGCCAGCAGCTTGGAGCCGGGGAAGGGCTACACCTTC
TRBJ1-5	-	TRBV14	-	CASSQLNRDQPQHF	TGTGCCAGCAGCCAACTGAACAGGGATCAGCCCCAGCATTTT
TRBJ2-1	-	TRBV5-4	TRBD1	CASSNRDRGLGLLGEQFF	TGTGCCAGCAGCAACCGGGACAGGGGGCTCGGTCTTCTAGGTGAGCAGTTCTTC
TRBJ1-2	-	TRBV5-4	-	CASSLEGGSHGYTF	TGTGCCAGCAGCTTGGAGGGGGGCTCCCATGGCTACACCTTC
TRBJ2-2	-	TRBV3-1/TRBV3-2	TRBD2	CASSPRGAGDNTGELFF	TGTGCCAGCAGCCCCCGTGGAGCGGGGGATAACACCGGGGAGCTGTTTTTT
TRBJ1-6	-	TRBV4-1	TRBD1	CASSQAPFDRGNSPLHF	TGCGCCAGCAGCCAAGCCCCCTTCGACAGGGGAAATTCACCCCTCCACTTT
TRBJ2-3	-	TRBV27	-	CASSYLSTDTQYF	TGTGCCAGCAGCTACCTCAGCACAGATACGCAGTATTTT
TRBJ1-2	-	TRBV20-1	-	CSASFQGSGYTF	TGCAGTGCTAGTTTTCAGGGATCTGGCTACACCTTC
TRBJ1-6	-	TRBV27	-	CASSGGRNSPLHF	TGTGCCAGCAGCGGGGGGCGTAATTCACCCCTCCACTTT
TRBJ2-2	-	TRBV5-1	TRBD2	CASSLALGLAGAVGELFF	TGCGCCAGCAGCTTGGCCCTGGGACTAGCGGGCGCCGTAGGGGAGCTGTTTTTT
TRBJ1-5	-	TRBV19	TRBD1	CASGTVTNQPQHF	TGTGCCAGCGGGACAGTCACCAATCAGCCCCAGCATTTT
TRBJ1-1	-	TRBV11-1	-	CASRAANTEAFF	TGTGCCAGCAGGGCAGCAAACACTGAAGCTTTCTTT
TRBJ2-1	-	TRBV29-1	-	CSVGTANSYNEQFF	TGCAGCGTTGGGACAGCGAATTCCTACAATGAGCAGTTCTTC
TRBJ2-7	-	TRBV15	TRBD2	CATSREGSGRSYEQYF	TGTGCCACCAGCAGAGAAGGCAGCGGGAGGTCCTACGAGCAGTACTTC
TRBJ1-1	-	TRBV5-5	-	CASSLRIMGAVNTEAFF	TGTGCCAGCAGCTTGCGGATAATGGGAGCGGTGAACACTGAAGCTTTCTTT
TRBJ1-2	-	TRBV10-2	-	CASSVDLNYGYTF	TGCGCCAGCAGTGTTGACCTTAACTATGGCTACACCTTC
TRBJ1-5	-	TRBV18	-	CASSPTGDPFQPQHF	TGTGCCAGCTCTCCCACGGGGGATCCCTTCCAGCCCCAGCATTTT
TRBJ2-1	-	TRBV5-1	-	CASSEPGLYNEQFF	TGCGCCAGCAGCGAACCGGGACTGTACAATGAGCAGTTCTTC
TRBJ2-4	-	TRBV9	-	CASSLGQSAKNIQYF	TGTGCCAGCAGTCTCGGCCAATCAGCCAAAAACATTCAGTACTTC
TRBJ2-1	-	TRBV5-4	TRBD2	CASSPSAGEYEQFF	TGTGCCAGCAGCCCCTCGGCGGGAGAATATGAGCAGTTCTTC
TRBJ2-4	-	TRBV28	TRBD1	CASSLRTGTGGSIQYF	TGTGCCAGCAGTCTACGAACCGGGACAGGGGGGAGCATTCAGTACTTC
TRBJ2-1	-	TRBV28	-	CASSLPGNSYNEQFF	TGTGCCAGCAGTTTGCCAGGGAACTCCTACAATGAGCAGTTCTTC
TRBJ2-5	-	TRBV19	TRBD2	CASSIGTSDQETQYF	TGTGCCAGTAGTATAGGGACTAGCGACCAAGAGACCCAGTACTTC
TRBJ2-7	few	TRBV7-8	TRBD2	CASSLTGLAAYEQYF	TGTGCCAGCAGCTTAACGGGACTAGCGGCCTACGAGCAGTACTTC
TRBJ2-6	-	TRBV3-1/TRBV3-2	-	CASSQGITGANVLTF	TGTGCCAGCAGCCAAGGTATCACTGGGGCCAACGTCCTGACTTTC
TRBJ2-1	-	TRBV6-5	TRBD2	CASSLAGSYNEQFF	TGTGCCAGCAGTCTAGCGGGCTCCTACAATGAGCAGTTCTTC
TRBJ1-5	-	TRBV24-1	-	CATSGGGERPQHF	TGTGCCACCAGTGGTGGAGGGGAGCGGCCCCAGCATTTT
TRBJ1-5	few	TRBV7-9	TRBD1	CASSLGSGTGLNQPQHF	TGTGCCAGCAGCTTAGGCTCCGGGACAGGGCTCAATCAGCCCCAGCATTTT
TRBJ2-5	-	TRBV5-1	-	CASSFLPLGGRARETQYF	TGCGCCAGCAGCTTCCTCCCACTCGGGGGCAGGGCACGCGAGACCCAGTACTTC
TRBJ2-1	-	TRBV6-2/TRBV6-3	-	CASSYLTSRGPNEQFF	TGTGCCAGCAGTTACTTGACTAGCAGGGGCCCGAATGAGCAGTTCTTC
TRBJ1-1	-	TRBV6-5	TRBD1	CAARQGEKNTEAFF	TGTGCCGCCCGACAGGGGGAAAAGAACACTGAAGCTTTCTTT
TRBJ2-7	-	TRBV5-4	-	CASSTGPTYSYEQYF	TGTGCCAGCAGCACGGGACCAACTTACTCCTACGAGCAGTACTTC
TRBJ1-4	-	TRBV5-5	TRBD1	CASSFSTGDNEKLFF	TGTGCCAGCAGCTTCTCGACAGGGGATAATGAAAAACTGTTTTTT
TRBJ1-2	-	TRBV19	-	CASRGLGRYGYTF	TGTGCCAGTAGGGGCCTAGGGAGATATGGCTACACCTTC
TRBJ1-4	once	TRBV19	TRBD1	CASSTRGSGEKLFF	TGTGCCAGTAGCACCAGGGGGTCGGGTGAAAAACTGTTTTTT
TRBJ2-7	-	TRBV27	TRBD1	CASRGQAEPYEQYF	TGTGCCAGCAGGGGACAGGCTGAACCCTACGAGCAGTACTTC
TRBJ2-2	-	TRBV5-1	TRBD2	CASSLLAATGELFF	TGCGCCAGCAGCTTACTAGCGGCCACCGGGGAGCTGTTTTTT
TRBJ1-6	-	TRBV6-2/TRBV6-3	-	CASSYLASNSPLHF	TGTGCCAGCAGTTACCTGGCGAGCAATTCACCCCTCCACTTT
TRBJ2-5	-	TRBV25-1	-	CASSDSIGRETQYF	TGTGCCAGCAGTGACTCAATCGGGCGAGAGACCCAGTACTTC
TRBJ2-5	-	TRBV24-1	-	CATSDLQTQYF	TGTGCCACCAGTGATTTGCAAACCCAGTACTTC
TRBJ2-5	-	TRBV5-1	TRBD2	CASSLTSGLQETQYF	TGCGCCAGCAGCTTGACTAGCGGGCTTCAAGAGACCCAGTACTTC